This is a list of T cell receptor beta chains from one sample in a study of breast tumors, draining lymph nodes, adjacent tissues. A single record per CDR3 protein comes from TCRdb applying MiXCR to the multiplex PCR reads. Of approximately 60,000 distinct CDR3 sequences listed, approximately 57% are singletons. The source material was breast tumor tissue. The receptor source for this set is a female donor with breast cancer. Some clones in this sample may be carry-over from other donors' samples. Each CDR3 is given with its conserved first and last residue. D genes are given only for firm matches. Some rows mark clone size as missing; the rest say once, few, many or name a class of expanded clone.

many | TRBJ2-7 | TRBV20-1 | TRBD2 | CSAPDFQTSGTSYEQYF | TGCAGTGCTCCCGACTTTCAGACTAGCGGGACCTCCTACGAGCAGTACTTC
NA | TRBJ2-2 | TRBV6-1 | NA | CAIPPGEGDTGELFF | TGTGCCATCCCTCCGGGGGAAGGGGACACCGGGGAGCTGTTTTTT
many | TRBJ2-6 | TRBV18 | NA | CASSPIGHISGANVLTF | TGTGCCAGCTCACCAATCGGACACATCTCTGGGGCCAACGTCCTGACTTTC
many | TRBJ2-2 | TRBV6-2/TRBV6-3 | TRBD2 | CASTPGGTGGELFF | TGTGCCAGCACCCCGGGGGGGACCGGCGGGGAGCTGTTTTTT
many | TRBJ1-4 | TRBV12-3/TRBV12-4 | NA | CASSLGGTNEKLFF | TGTGCCAGCAGTTTAGGGGGGACTAATGAAAAACTGTTTTTT
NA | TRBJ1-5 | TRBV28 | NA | CASSRGTSGTYEHF | TGTGCCAGCAGTAGGGGGACTAGCGGGACCTACGAGCATTTT
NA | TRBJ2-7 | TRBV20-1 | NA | CSASDGRTSYEQYF | TGCAGTGCTAGTGACGGACGAACTTCCTACGAGCAGTACTTC
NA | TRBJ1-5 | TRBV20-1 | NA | CSAIYGADQPQHF | TGCAGTGCTATCTACGGGGCCGATCAGCCCCAGCATTTT
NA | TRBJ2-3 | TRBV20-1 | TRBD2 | CSASAPERGPDTQYF | TGCAGTGCTAGTGCCCCAGAGCGGGGTCCAGATACGCAGTATTTT
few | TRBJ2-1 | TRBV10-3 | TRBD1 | CAISEGDRTDDEQFF | TGTGCCATCAGTGAAGGGGACAGAACAGACGATGAGCAGTTCTTC
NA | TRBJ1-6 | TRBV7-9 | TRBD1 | CASSSGTGVENSPLHF | TGTGCCAGCAGCTCAGGGACAGGGGTGGAAAATTCACCCCTCCACTTT
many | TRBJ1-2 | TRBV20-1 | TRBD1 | CSARGTGAVNYGYTF | TGCAGTGCTAGAGGGACAGGTGCGGTCAACTATGGCTACACCTTC
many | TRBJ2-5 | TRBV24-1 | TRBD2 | CATGEWEGTQETQYF | TGTGCCACCGGCGAGTGGGAGGGAACACAAGAGACCCAGTACTTC
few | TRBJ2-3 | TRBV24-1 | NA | CATGPDTQYF | TGTGCCACAGGGCCAGATACGCAGTATTTT
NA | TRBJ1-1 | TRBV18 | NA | CASSPFTDQNTEAFF | TGTGCCAGCTCACCTTTTACCGACCAAAACACTGAAGCTTTCTTT
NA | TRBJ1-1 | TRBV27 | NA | CASRVGGSTEAFF | TGTGCCAGCAGGGTCGGGGGAAGCACTGAAGCTTTCTTT
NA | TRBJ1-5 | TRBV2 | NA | CASSEAERRNQPQHF | TGTGCCAGCAGTGAAGCGGAAAGGAGGAATCAGCCCCAGCATTTT
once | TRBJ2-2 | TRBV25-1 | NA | CASSELGEWPKDTGELFF | TGTGCCAGCAGTGAATTGGGGGAGTGGCCAAAAGACACCGGGGAGCTGTTTTTT
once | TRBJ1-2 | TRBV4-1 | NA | CASSQVGRRLYGYTF | TGCGCCAGCAGCCAAGTTGGCCGCCGTCTCTATGGCTACACCTTC
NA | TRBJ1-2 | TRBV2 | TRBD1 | CASRGTGLYGYTF | TGTGCCAGCAGGGGGACAGGGCTCTATGGCTACACCTTC
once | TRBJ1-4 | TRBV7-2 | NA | CASSFYICSASPTDSANEKLFF | NA
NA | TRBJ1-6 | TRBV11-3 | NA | CASSSGGGGFNSPLHF | TGTGCCAGCAGCTCCGGAGGTGGGGGGTTTAATTCACCCCTCCACTTT
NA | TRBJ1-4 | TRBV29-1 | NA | CSVSGQPNEKLFF | TGCAGCGTGTCGGGCCAACCGAATGAAAAACTGTTTTTT